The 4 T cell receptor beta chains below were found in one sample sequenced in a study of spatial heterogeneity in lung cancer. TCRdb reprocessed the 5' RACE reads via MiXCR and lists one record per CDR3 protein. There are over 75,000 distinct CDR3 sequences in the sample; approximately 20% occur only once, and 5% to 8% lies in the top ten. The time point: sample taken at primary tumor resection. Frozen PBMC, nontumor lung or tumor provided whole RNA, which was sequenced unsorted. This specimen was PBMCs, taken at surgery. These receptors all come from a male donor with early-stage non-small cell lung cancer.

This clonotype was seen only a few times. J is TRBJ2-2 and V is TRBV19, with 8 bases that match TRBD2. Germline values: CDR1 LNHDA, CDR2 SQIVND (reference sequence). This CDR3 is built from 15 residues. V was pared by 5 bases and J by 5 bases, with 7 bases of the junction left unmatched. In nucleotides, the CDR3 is TGTGCCAGTAGTGTGAACGGGGGGGCAACCGGGGAGCTGTTTTTT. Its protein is CASSVNGGATGELFF.

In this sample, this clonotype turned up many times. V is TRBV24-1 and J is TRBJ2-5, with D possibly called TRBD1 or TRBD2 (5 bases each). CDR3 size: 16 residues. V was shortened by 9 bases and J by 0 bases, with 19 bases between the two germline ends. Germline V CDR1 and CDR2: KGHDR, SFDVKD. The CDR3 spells CATPGTAAAHQETQYF. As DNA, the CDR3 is TGTGCCACCCCTGGGACCGCGGCGGCCCACCAAGAGACCCAGTACTTC.

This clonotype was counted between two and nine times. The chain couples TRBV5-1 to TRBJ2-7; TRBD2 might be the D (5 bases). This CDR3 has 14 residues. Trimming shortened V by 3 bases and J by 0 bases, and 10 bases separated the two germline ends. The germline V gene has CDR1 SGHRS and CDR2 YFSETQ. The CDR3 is CASSSSTNSYEQYF. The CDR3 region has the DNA TGCGCCAGCAGCTCTTCGACTAACTCCTACGAGCAGTACTTC.

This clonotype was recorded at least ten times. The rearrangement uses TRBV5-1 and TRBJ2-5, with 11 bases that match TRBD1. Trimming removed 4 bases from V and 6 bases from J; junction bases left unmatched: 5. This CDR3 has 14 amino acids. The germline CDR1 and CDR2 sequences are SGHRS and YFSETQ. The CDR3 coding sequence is TGCGCCAGCAGCACGGACAGGGGGCGGCAGACCCAGTACTTC. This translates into CASSTDRGRQTQYF.